The present T cell receptor beta chain was sequenced within a study of T cell clusters in autoimmune cytopenias. Per germline, CDR1 SGHAT and CDR2 FQDESV (reference sequence). The CDR3 consists of 18 residues. This clonotype is called large based on its frequency. What it binds is unknown. TRB was amplified from about 250 ng of peripheral blood genomic DNA per sample. TRB was amplified by touch-down multiplex PCR, primer pools A and B combined. TCRdb reprocessed the multiplex PCR reads, keeping one entry per CDR3 protein, no DNA. The sample's table shows about 2,700 distinct CDR3 sequences. Whole-study results and caveats: Physiological T cell clusters of healthy donors were apparently absent in primary autoimmune cytopenia patients.

Specimen: peripheral blood. The genes are TRBV11-1 and TRBJ2-3; TCRdb gives TRBD1 as the D gene, but with no DNA this cannot be confirmed. This clonotype was obtained from a human donor with an autoimmune cytopenia or autoimmune hepatitis (not recorded which). CDR3 protein: CASGAGTASSFYTDTQYF.